One sample yielded the 3 T cell receptor beta chains listed below, sequenced in a study of cytomegalovirus exposure and HLA in healthy donors. Primers included in the PCR were 60 Vbeta and 13 Jbeta primers. Sequencing was performed with immunoSEQ multiplex PCR; in TCRdb, only in-frame clones are kept and a portion is missing. The data show around 150,000 clones, roughly four fifths seen once. Sequencing used PBMCs. The receptors derive from a man aged 40-49 years in good health and CMV-seropositive.

Notes on this clone: Germline and junction disagree at one end, which may indicate a read error. This chain connects TRBV7-6 to TRBJ2-1; 11 bases line up with TRBD2. CDR3 size: 15 residues. From germline, CDR1 is SGHVS and CDR2 FNYEAQ. CDR3 in DNA: TGTGCCAGCAGTTTAGCGGGAGGGGGGGACAATGAGCAGTTCTTC. It codes for CASSLAGGGDNEQFF.

V gene TRBV7-6 combines with J gene TRBJ1-3; D uncertain. The germline V and J ends were trimmed by 5 bases and 0 bases, with 11 bases remaining between them. The length of the CDR3 is 15 residues. CDR1 is SGHVS, CDR2 FNYEAQ, per germline. The CDR3 sequence is CASSGGSFSGNTIYF. The CDR3 nucleotides read TGTGCCAGCAGCGGCGGGAGTTTCTCTGGAAACACCATATATTTT.

The rearrangement joins TRBV7-9 to TRBJ2-1; tentatively, D is TRBD2 (6 bases). This CDR3 contains 15 residues. Per the germline V gene, CDR1 is SEHNR and CDR2 is FQNEAQ (reference sequence). V lost 0 bases and J 8 bases, leaving 14 bases between the germline ends. CDR3 sequence (DNA): TGTGCCAGCAGCTTAGCGGAGGGTGCCAGGGATGAGCAGTTCTTC. Protein product: CASSLAEGARDEQFF.